These 16 T cell receptor beta chains originate from one sample sequenced in a study of graft-versus-host responses after intestinal transplantation. Data came from immunoSEQ multiplex PCR; TCRdb stores just in-frame clones and leaves some out. This sample has 100,000 to 120,000 clones, with about 94% found just once. Their antigen targets remain unknown. The specimen was unstimulated CD8+ T cells sorted from spleen or lymph node cells, collected before intestinal transplant. The receptors originated from a human donor who received an intestinal transplant.

This clone was seen once. The chain links TRBV13 to TRBJ2-5; D gene ambiguous. The better agreement between TRBJ2-7 and the DNA end casts doubt on the J call. Germline CDR1 and CDR2: PRHDT and FYEKMQ (reference sequence). CDR3 length equals 16 residues. The CDR3 reads CASSLAGSRSSYEQYF. For the CDR3, the DNA is TGTGCCAGCAGCTTAGCTGGCTCCAGGAGCTCCTACGAGCAGTACTTC.

The chain uses TRBV30 and TRBJ2-7, with D perhaps matching TRBD2 (5 bases). The ends were cut back, 8 bases at V and 4 bases at J, with 24 bases in the middle. The germline V gene has CDR1 GTSNPN and CDR2 SVGIG (reference sequence). The CDR3 length is 15 residues. The chain's CDR3 is CAGLSQTGPTYEQYF. The CDR3 DNA reads TGTGCCGGACTTAGCCAGACGGGCCCTACTTACGAGCAGTACTTC. The full variable domain, with the rest looked up from reference TRBV30 and TRBJ2-7, is SQTIHQWPATLVQPVGSPLSLECTVEGTSNPNLYWYRQAAGRGLQLLFYSVGIGQISSEVPQNLSASRPQDRQFILSSKKLLLSDSGFYLCAGLSQTGPTYEQYFGPGTRLTVT.

The rearrangement joins TRBV30 to TRBJ2-3; maybe TRBD2 (5 bases). CDR3 length equals 14 residues. Germline V lookup: CDR1 GTSNPN, CDR2 SVGIG (reference sequence). Trimming removed 4 bases from V and 2 bases from J, with 13 bases in between. This CDR3 is CAWTLSGDTDTQYF. The CDR3 region has the DNA TGTGCCTGGACACTGAGCGGCGACACAGATACGCAGTATTTT.

The table lists this clone with a count of one. The CDR3 sequence is CASSHGLDPYEQYF. DNA for the CDR3: TGTGCCAGCAGCCACGGACTAGACCCCTACGAGCAGTACTTC. The rearrangement links TRBV5-4 to TRBJ2-7, with 7 bases matching TRBD2. The V and J ends lost 4 bases and 2 bases, in that order; junction bases with no gene match: 6. Germline V gene data show CDR1 as SGHNT and CDR2 as YYREEE (reference sequence). The CDR3 contains 14 residues. The full variable domain, rest sourced from reference TRBV5-4 and TRBJ2-7, is ETGVTQSPTHLIKTRGQQVTLRCSSQSGHNTVSWYQQALGQGPQFIFQYYREEENGRGNFPPRFSGLQFPNYSSELNVNALELDDSALYLCASSHGLDPYEQYFGPGTRLTVT.

The rearrangement uses TRBV4-2 and TRBJ2-5, with D possibly matching TRBD2 (5 bases). Germline CDR1 is LGHNA and CDR2 is YNFKEQ. CDR3 length: 16 amino acids. V was pared by 0 bases and J by 0 bases, with 11 bases between. CDR3 sequence: CASSQDGETDQETQYF. The CDR3 DNA follows: TGTGCCAGCAGCCAAGATGGGGAGACGGACCAAGAGACCCAGTACTTC.

V is TRBV7-6 and J is TRBJ2-2; D uncertain. This CDR3 region has 16 residues. Trimming stripped 5 bases from V and 4 bases from J, with 17 bases between. Looked up from germline, CDR1 is SGHVS and CDR2 is FNYEAQ. The CDR3 DNA follows: TGTGCCAGCAGCCCTCGGGCCAAGGCAGGCACCGGGGAGCTGTTTTTT. Residues: CASSPRAKAGTGELFF.

The rearrangement links TRBV7-8 to TRBJ1-1; D uncertain. CDR1 is SGHVS and CDR2 is FQNEAQ in the germline V gene. V lost 5 bases and J 2 bases, leaving 6 bases between the germline ends. The CDR3 totals 12 residues. CDR3 amino acids: CASSTSNTEAFF. CDR3 DNA: TGTGCCAGCAGCACATCTAACACTGAAGCTTTCTTT.

The gene calls are TRBV19 and TRBJ1-1; 7 positions match TRBD1. This CDR3 spans 14 amino acids. Germline V CDR1 and CDR2: LNHDA, SQIVND (reference sequence). Germline trimming cut 3 bases from V and 1 base from J; bases unmatched to any gene: 2. CDR3 DNA: TGTGCCAGTAGTATCGGGGACAGGAACACTGAAGCTTTCTTT. Its protein product is CASSIGDRNTEAFF.

This sequence joins TRBV5-1 and TRBJ2-7; 10 bases are shared with TRBD1. The length of the CDR3 is 15 residues. V was clipped by 0 bases and J by 2 bases; unmatched bases: 2. In germline, CDR1 is SGHRS, CDR2 YFSETQ. The CDR3 nucleotides are TGCGCCAGCAGCTTGGCGACAGGGGGCGCCTACGAGCAGTACTTC. It yields the protein CASSLATGGAYEQYF.

The chain is built from TRBV14 and TRBJ1-4; D is undetermined. Germline-derived CDR1 and CDR2 are SGHDN and FVKESK. The V end lost 1 base, the J end lost 6 bases, and 12 bases lay between the germline ends. The CDR3 is 15 residues long. CDR3 residues: CASSQVEWGDEKLFF. CDR3 DNA: TGTGCCAGCAGCCAAGTCGAATGGGGAGATGAAAAACTGTTTTTT.

The chain has TRBV9 and TRBJ2-7; D gene uncertain. CDR3 length equals 12 residues. Deletions cut 4 bases from V and 6 bases from J, with 11 bases between. Germline V lookup: CDR1 SGDLS, CDR2 YYNGEE. The chain's CDR3 is CASSRGVGEQYF. The CDR3 DNA reads TGTGCCAGCAGCCGAGGAGTCGGCGAGCAGTACTTC.

This clone is a singleton in its sample. At the DNA level, this CDR3 is encoded by other sequences in the same sample as well. The chain recombines TRBV4-1 with TRBJ2-3; perhaps TRBD2 as D (6 bases). Trimming took off 2 bases at V and 3 bases at J, with 15 bases between the two ends. The CDR3 totals 16 residues. CDR1 and CDR2 from the germline V gene are MGHRA and YSYEKL. The CDR3 coding sequence is TGCGCCAGCAGCCAAAGCGGAGCGACTAGTACAGATACGCAGTATTTT. It encodes CASSQSGATSTDTQYF.

The V and J genes are TRBV5-4 and TRBJ1-2; D possibly corresponds to TRBD1 (5 bases). CDR1 is SGHNT and CDR2 is YYREEE in the germline V gene (reference sequence). The CDR3 length is 15 residues. Trimming pared 4 bases from V and 1 base from J, leaving 14 bases between. CDR3 bases: TGTGCCAGCAGCCAAACAGGTCTGCTTAACTATGGCTACACCTTC. This encodes CASSQTGLLNYGYTF.

V is TRBV5-4 and J is TRBJ2-1; TRBD1 might be the D (7 bases). This CDR3 region has 14 residues. The germline CDR1 and CDR2 sequences are SGHNT and YYREEE (reference sequence). Trimming removed 0 bases at V and 8 bases at J, with 12 bases between. The CDR3 nucleotides read TGTGCCAGCAGCTTGGCCGGAGGGGGCGATGAGCAGTTCTTC. Amino acid sequence: CASSLAGGGDEQFF.

V is TRBV25-1 and J is TRBJ1-1, with TRBD1 as a possible D gene (5 bases). Germline lookup yields CDR1 MGHDK and CDR2 SYGVNS. The germline V and J ends were trimmed by 5 bases and 7 bases, with 8 bases remaining between them. The CDR3 has 11 amino acids. The CDR3 bases are TGTGCCAGCAGTACAGGAGTTGAAGCTTTCTTT. Protein product: CASSTGVEAFF.

The sample holds one count of this clone. The rearrangement links TRBV6-5 to TRBJ1-2, with D possibly matching TRBD1 (5 bases). The CDR3 extends over 14 amino acids. With 7 bases removed from V and 8 bases from J, the gap between germline ends came to 20 bases. Germline V gives CDR1 MNHEY, CDR2 SVGAGI. The CDR3 reads CASTYLGGAVGYTF. As DNA, the CDR3 is TGTGCCAGCACCTACCTTGGGGGAGCCGTAGGCTACACCTTC.